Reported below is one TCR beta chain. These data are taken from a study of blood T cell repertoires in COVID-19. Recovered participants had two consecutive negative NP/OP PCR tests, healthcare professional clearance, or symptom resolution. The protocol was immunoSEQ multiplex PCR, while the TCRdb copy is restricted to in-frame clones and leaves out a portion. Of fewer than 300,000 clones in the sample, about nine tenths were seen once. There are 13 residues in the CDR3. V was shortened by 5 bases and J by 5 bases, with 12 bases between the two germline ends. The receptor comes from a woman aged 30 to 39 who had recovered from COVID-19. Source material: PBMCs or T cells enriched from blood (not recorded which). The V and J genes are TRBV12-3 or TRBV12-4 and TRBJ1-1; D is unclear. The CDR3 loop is CASSPTSGTEAFF. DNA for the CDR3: TGTGCCAGCAGTCCCACCAGCGGGACTGAAGCTTTCTTT.